This TCR beta chain was captured in a study of CD8 T cells in Susac syndrome. An amount of RNA that ranged from roughly 0.5 to 1 ug was reverse transcribed with random hexamers. With immunoSEQ multiplex PCR, TCR beta CDR3 was amplified across 54 Vbeta and 13 Jbeta. TCRdb re-called the immunoSEQ multiplex PCR reads through MiXCR, storing one row per CDR3 protein. In the table there are over 150,000 distinct CDR3 sequences, 80% to 95% of which are singletons. With 6 bases removed from V and 1 base from J, the gap between germline ends came to 12 bases. CDR3 length: 14 amino acids. Germline assignment: CDR1 SQVTM and CDR2 ANQGSEA.

This sequence was found in a human donor with multiple sclerosis. Sequences were obtained from CD4+ T cells from PBMCs. The chain recombines TRBV29-1 with TRBJ2-2; perhaps D is TRBD1 or TRBD2 (6 bases each). CDR3 nucleotides: TGCAGCGTCGCGGGACATTTGAACACCGGGGAGCTGTTTTTT. It translates to CSVAGHLNTGELFF.